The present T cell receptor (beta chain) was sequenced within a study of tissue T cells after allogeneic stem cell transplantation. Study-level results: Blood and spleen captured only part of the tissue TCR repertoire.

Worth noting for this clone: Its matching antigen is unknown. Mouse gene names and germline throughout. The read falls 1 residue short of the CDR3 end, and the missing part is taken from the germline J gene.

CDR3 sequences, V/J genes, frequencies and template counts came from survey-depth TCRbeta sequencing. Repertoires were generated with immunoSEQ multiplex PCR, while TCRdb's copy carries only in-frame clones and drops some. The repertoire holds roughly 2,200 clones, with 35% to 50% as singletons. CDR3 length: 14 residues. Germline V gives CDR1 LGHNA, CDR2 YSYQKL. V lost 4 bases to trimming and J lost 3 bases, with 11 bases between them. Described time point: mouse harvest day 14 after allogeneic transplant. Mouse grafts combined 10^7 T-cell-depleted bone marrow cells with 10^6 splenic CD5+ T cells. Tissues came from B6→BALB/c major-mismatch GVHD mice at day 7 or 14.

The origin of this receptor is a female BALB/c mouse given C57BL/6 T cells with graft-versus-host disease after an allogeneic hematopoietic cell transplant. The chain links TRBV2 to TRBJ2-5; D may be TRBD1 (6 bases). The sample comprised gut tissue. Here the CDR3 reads CASSPGTKQDTQYF. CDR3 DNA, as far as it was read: TGTGCCAGCAGCCCCGGGACAAAACAAGACACCCAGTAC.